This record looks at one T cell receptor (beta chain) sequence and its context. This clonotype was observed a few times. Its antigen is currently not known. One base away there is no much larger clone; base qualities are not given. This sample is part of a study of blood T cells in healthy people across ages (dated by TCRdb to about 2015). In terms of the full investigation: In model experiments, template switching captured roughly one uniquely barcoded TCR beta cDNA molecule for every two T cells. Donors were grouped into four age groups: young (average 16 years), middle-aged (39), aged (approximately 67) and long-lived (about 90). Using the same blood draw, the study looked at two additional independent replicas of 1 million unique cDNA reads for two donors, one aged 18 to 30 and the other aged 80 or older. Age-related changes in TCR beta repertoire diversity were measured in the study by deep sequencing normalized with unique cDNA molecular identifiers. What the research found in general, with its limitations: Bulk unsorted PBMC profiling prevented conclusive comparison of naive and antigen-experienced compartments. Observed TCR beta diversity per million T cells fell roughly linearly with age, and a significant reduction was already apparent by age around 44. The percentage of naive T cells measured by flow cytometry correlated strongly with observed TCR beta diversity. Total diversity estimates from one million sequenced T cells were considered lower bounds and underestimates. The long-lived group showed more naive CD4+ T cells, fewer expanded clones and increased TCR diversity than the aged group, suggesting age selection. Donor CMV infection status was unknown, potentially confounding age-related changes in expanded clonotypes.

V loses 2 bases of germline sequence and J loses 0 bases, and the interval between the two ends is 13 bases. The germline V gene provides CDR1 SGHTA and CDR2 FQGNSA. The CDR3 sequence holds 17 residues, the cysteine and phenylalanine included. Only the CDR3 DNA stays, 51 bases, in frame from base 1. The approximately 39 donors, aged about 6 to 100 years, were systemically healthy Caucasian individuals from Russia. About 9.6 milliliters of peripheral blood were collected from each donor into EDTA-treated Vacutainer tubes. Ficoll-Paque density-gradient centrifugation was used to isolate PBMCs, with at least 6 million per sample. Trizol reagent was used to extract total RNA from PBMCs, with at least 6 micrograms per sample. Naive CD45RAhigh/CD27high T cell percentages were measured by flow cytometry on a PBMC aliquot from every donor. Library preparation used 5' RACE. The sequencer listed for this sample is Illumina HiSeq 2500. The second PCR ran for about 7 to 11 cycles and used a J-beta primer mix along with a sample-barcoded 5' primer. Each TCR beta cDNA molecule received a unique molecular identifier from a template-switch 5' adaptor carrying 12 random nucleotides. Each sample yielded at least 3 million CDR3-containing paired-end reads. First-strand cDNA was synthesized from all RNA with the Mint cDNA synthesis kit, primed by a TRBC-specific oligonucleotide. All cDNA was treated with uracil-DNA glycosylase and then went through a first 18-cycle PCR with the universal primers M1SS and BC2_uni_R. As for the original processing: Each sample was normalized by randomly selecting 1 million high-quality reads, each carrying a distinct molecular identifier. Instead of being binned into consensus sequences, reads with shared molecular identifiers were discarded. CDR3 identification, clonotype clustering and error correction used MiTCR with a Q25 quality threshold and the strictest error-elimination algorithm. Lower-bound total TCR beta diversity was estimated with a nonparametric unseen species model using Euler transformation. The public sequencing data were trimmed at Q25 with fastp and processed into clonotypes with MiXCR by TCRdb, which kept only in-frame beta chains. One record per CDR3 amino acid sequence lists the most common genes and DNA. TCRdb's processing, not the authors' own work, is the source of the V and J calls. This sample lists about 500,000 distinct CDR3 sequences; around 24% were detected once. The top ten constitute roughly 9% of the sample.

This same sample was also taken into another study, of T cells of mothers and their children. The other study reports the following: Donors were nine systemically healthy Caucasian individuals: three mothers and their six children. cDNA synthesis used all of the extracted RNA, with 1.5 ug of RNA in each 15 ul reaction. In the second PCR, sample barcodes and 2-4 random nucleotides were introduced via the M1S primer. Over 10 million TCR beta CDR3 reads came from each mother, compared with around 3 million reads from each child. TCR recombination output is similarly shaped by thymic selection in related and unrelated pairs, with a minor effect exerted by inherited differences. Related mother-child pairs always showed normalized repertoire overlap that was slightly higher than in unrelated mother-child pairs, though the difference was never significant. No persistent microchimeric T cell clones were found, with a detection sensitivity of approximately 110 clones per million clonotypes. The study used deep NGS to compare TCR beta repertoires of mothers and children, seeking features distinguishing related mother-child pairs from unrelated individuals. On average, the children were roughly 12 +/- 4 years old, while the mothers were roughly 36 +/- 4 years old. After adapters were ligated using NEBNext reagents, the libraries underwent 100+100 nt paired-end sequencing on an Illumina HiSeq 2000. Mother and child libraries were prepared a month apart and sequenced in separate runs to prevent cross-contamination. For each donor, between roughly 450,000 and 2,200,000 distinct TCR beta clonotypes were identified. Naive TCR beta clonotypes were estimated from low-frequency clonotypes matched to each donor's FACS-determined naive share, without sorting.

The rearranged segments are TRBV7-2 and TRBJ1-4; there is no confident call for the D gene. This receptor was taken from a boy aged 5-17 years in good health. The specimen sequenced was blood. The nucleotide sequence reads as follows: TGTGCCAGCAGCTTACGGGCCCCCTTTGCAACTAATGAAAAACTGTTTTTT. This sequence encodes CASSLRAPFATNEKLFF.